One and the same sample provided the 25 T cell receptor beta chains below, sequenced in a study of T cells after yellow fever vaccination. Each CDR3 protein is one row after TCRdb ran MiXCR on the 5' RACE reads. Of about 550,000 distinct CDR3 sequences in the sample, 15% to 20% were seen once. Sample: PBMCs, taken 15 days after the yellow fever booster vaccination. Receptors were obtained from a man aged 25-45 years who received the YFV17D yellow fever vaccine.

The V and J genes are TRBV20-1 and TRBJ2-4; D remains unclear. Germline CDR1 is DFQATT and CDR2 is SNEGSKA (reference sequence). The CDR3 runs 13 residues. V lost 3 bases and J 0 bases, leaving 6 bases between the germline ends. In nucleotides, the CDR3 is TGCAGTGCTAGCGATCCAGCCAAAAACATTCAGTACTTC. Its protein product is CSASDPAKNIQYF.

CDR3 sequence reads: CASSLGTLYNEQFF. For the CDR3, the DNA is TGTGCCAGCAGCCTCGGGACACTTTACAATGAGCAGTTCTTC. This chain uses TRBV7-9 with TRBJ2-1; possible D gene TRBD1, 6 bases. V lost 5 bases and J 4 bases, leaving 12 bases between the germline ends. The CDR3 runs to 14 residues. In germline, CDR1 is SEHNR, CDR2 FQNEAQ (reference sequence). The whole variable domain, remainder taken from reference TRBV7-9 and TRBJ2-1, is DTGVSQNPRHKITKRGQNVTFRCDPISEHNRLYWYRQTLGQGPEFLTYFQNEAQLEKSRLLSDRFSAERPKGSFSTLEIQRTEQGDSAMYLCASSLGTLYNEQFFGPGTRLTVL.

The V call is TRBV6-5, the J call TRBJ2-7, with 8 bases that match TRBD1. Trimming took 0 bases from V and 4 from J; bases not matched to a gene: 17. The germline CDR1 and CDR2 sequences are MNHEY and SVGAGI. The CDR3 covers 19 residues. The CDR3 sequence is CASSYSSPSRITGGYEQYF. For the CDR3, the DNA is TGTGCCAGCAGTTACTCTTCCCCCAGCCGTATCACAGGGGGGTACGAGCAGTACTTC.

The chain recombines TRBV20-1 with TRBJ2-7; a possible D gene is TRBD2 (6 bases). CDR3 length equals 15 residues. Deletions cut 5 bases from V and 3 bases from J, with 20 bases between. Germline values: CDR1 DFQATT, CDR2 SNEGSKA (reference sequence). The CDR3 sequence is CSAGRRGRTHYEQYF. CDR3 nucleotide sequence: TGCAGTGCTGGGAGGCGGGGACGCACCCACTACGAGCAGTACTTC.

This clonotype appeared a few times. The CDR3 sequence: CASCSYFSGLLNEQYF. CDR3 nucleotides: TGTGCCAGCTGCTCTTATTTTTCAGGACTTTTGAACGAGCAGTACTTC. J is TRBJ2-7 and V is TRBV6-1; a possible D gene is TRBD2 (5 bases). The germline V gene encodes CDR1 MNHNS and CDR2 SASEGT. The CDR3 has 16 residues. V lost 8 bases and J 5 bases, leaving 25 bases between the germline ends.

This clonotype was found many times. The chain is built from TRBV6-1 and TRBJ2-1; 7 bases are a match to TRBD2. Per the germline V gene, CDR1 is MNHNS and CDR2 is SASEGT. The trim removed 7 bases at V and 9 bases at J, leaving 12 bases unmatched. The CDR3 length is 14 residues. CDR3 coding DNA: TGTGCCAGCACCTCGGAAGGAGGACTAGTTGAGCAGTTCTTC. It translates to CASTSEGGLVEQFF.

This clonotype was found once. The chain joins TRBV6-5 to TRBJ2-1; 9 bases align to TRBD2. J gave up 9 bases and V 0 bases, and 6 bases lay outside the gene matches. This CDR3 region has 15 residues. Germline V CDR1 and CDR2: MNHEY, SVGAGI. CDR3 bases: TGTGCCAGCAGTTACTCCCGCGGGAGGGCCGGTGAGCAGTTCTTC. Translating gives CASSYSRGRAGEQFF.

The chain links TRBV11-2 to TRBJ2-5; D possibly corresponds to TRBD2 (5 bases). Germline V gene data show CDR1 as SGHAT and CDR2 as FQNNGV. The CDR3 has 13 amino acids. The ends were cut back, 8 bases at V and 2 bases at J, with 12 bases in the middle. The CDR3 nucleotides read TGTGCCAGCGGCGTAAGCGGACAAGAGACCCAGTACTTC. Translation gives CASGVSGQETQYF.

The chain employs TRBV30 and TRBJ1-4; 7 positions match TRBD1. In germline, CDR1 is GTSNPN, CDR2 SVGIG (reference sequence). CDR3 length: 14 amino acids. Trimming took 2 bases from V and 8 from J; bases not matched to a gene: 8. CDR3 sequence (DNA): TGTGCCTGGAGTCTCAATGCAGGGGGGGAAAAACTGTTTTTT. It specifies CAWSLNAGGEKLFF.

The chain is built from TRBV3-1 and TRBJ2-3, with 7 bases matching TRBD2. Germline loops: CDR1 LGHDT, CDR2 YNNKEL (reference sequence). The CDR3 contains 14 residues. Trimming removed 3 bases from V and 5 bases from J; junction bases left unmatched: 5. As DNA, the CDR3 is TGTGCCAGCAGCCACCGGGCTAGCGGAGATACGCAGTATTTT. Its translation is CASSHRASGDTQYF.

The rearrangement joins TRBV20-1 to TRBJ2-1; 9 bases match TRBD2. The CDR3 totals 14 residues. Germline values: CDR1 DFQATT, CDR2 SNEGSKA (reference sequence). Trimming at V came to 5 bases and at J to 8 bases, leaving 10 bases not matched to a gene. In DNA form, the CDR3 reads TGCAGTGCTGACCACCCGGGACTAGCAGATGAGCAGTTCTTC. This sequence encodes CSADHPGLADEQFF.

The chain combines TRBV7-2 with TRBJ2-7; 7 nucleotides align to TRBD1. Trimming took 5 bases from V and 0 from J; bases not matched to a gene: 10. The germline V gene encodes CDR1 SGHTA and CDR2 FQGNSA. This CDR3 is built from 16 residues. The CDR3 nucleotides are TGTGCCAGCAGCCCGCGGACAGGATATAGCTCCTACGAGCAGTACTTC. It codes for CASSPRTGYSSYEQYF.

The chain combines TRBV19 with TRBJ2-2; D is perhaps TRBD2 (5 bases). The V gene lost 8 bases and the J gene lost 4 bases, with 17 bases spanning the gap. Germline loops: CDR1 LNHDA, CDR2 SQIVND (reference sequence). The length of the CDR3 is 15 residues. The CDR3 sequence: CASRRDLALTGELFF. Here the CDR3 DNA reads TGTGCCAGTCGCCGGGATTTGGCCCTCACCGGGGAGCTGTTTTTT.

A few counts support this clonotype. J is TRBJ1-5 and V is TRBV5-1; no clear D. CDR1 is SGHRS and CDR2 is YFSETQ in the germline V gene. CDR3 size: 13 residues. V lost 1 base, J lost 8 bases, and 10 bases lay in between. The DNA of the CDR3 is TGCGCCAGCAGCTTGAGTGGGTGGGAGCCCCAGCATTTT. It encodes CASSLSGWEPQHF. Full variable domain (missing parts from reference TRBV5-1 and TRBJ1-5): KAGVTQTPRYLIKTRGQQVTLSCSPISGHRSVSWYQQTPGQGLQFLFEYFSETQRNKGNFPGRFSGRQFSNSRSEMNVSTLELGDSALYLCASSLSGWEPQHFGDGTRLSIL.

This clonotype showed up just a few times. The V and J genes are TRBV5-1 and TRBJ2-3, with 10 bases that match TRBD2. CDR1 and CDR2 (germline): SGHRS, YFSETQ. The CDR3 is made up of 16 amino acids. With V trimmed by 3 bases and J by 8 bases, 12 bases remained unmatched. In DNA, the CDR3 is TGCGCCAGCAGCTCTTTTAGCGGGGGGCCGTCCGGTACGCAGTATTTT. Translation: CASSSFSGGPSGTQYF.

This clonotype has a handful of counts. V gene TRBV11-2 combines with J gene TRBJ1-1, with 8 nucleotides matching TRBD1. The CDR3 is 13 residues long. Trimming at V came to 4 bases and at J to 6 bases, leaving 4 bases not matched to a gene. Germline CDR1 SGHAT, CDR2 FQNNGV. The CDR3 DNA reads TGTGCCAGCAGCTGGACAGGGACGGCTGAAGCTTTCTTT. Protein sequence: CASSWTGTAEAFF.

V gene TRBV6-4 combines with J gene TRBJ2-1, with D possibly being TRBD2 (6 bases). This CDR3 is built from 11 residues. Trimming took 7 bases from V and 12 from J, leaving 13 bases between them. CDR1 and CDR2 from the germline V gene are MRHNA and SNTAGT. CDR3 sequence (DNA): TGTGCCAGCAACCGGGGTAGCGGGCAGTTCTTC. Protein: CASNRGSGQFF.

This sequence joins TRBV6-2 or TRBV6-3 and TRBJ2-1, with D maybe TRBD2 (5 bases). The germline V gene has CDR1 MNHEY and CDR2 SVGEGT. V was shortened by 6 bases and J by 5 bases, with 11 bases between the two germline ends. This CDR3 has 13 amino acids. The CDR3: CASRRTGNNEQFF. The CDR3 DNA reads TGTGCCAGCAGGAGGACTGGGAACAATGAGCAGTTCTTC.

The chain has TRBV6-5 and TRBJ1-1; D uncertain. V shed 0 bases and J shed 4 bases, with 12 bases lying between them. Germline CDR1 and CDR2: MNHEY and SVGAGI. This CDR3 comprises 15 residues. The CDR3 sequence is CASSYSEGLGTEAFF. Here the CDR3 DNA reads TGTGCCAGCAGTTACTCAGAGGGTTTAGGCACTGAAGCTTTCTTT.

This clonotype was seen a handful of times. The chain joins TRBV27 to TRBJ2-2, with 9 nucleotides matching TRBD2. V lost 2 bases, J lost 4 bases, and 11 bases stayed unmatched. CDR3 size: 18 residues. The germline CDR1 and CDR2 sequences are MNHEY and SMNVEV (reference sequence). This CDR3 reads CASSLLAGLALGTGELFF. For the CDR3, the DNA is TGTGCCAGCAGTTTACTTGCGGGACTAGCTTTGGGCACCGGGGAGCTGTTTTTT.

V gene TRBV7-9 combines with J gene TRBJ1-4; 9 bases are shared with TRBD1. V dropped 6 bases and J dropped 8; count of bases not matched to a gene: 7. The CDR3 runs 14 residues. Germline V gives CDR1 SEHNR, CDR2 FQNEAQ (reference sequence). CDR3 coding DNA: TGTGCCAGCAGTTCAGGACAGGGGCAGGAAAAACTGTTTTTT. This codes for CASSSGQGQEKLFF.

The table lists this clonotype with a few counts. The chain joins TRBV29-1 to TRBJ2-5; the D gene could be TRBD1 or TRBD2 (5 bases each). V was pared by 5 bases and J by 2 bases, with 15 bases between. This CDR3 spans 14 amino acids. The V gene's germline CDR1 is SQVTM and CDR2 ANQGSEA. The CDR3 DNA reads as TGCAGCGTTTACACCGGGACCTTTCAAGAGACCCAGTACTTC. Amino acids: CSVYTGTFQETQYF.

CDR3 sequence: CASSFAGEMGEQYF. The CDR3 DNA reads as TGTGCCAGCAGTTTCGCGGGAGAAATGGGCGAGCAGTACTTC. V and J are TRBV12-3 or TRBV12-4 and TRBJ2-7; 7 bases match TRBD2. V was clipped by 3 bases and J by 6 bases; unmatched bases: 8. This CDR3 spans 14 amino acids.

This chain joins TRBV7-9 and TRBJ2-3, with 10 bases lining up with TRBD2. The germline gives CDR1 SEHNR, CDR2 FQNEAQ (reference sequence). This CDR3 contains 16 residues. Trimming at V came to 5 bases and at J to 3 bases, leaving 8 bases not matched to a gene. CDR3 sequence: CASSGGLAAATDTQYF. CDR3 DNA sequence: TGTGCCAGCAGCGGCGGACTAGCGGCGGCAACAGATACGCAGTATTTT. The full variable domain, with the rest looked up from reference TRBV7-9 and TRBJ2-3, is DTGVSQNPRHKITKRGQNVTFRCDPISEHNRLYWYRQTLGQGPEFLTYFQNEAQLEKSRLLSDRFSAERPKGSFSTLEIQRTEQGDSAMYLCASSGGLAAATDTQYFGPGTRLTVL.

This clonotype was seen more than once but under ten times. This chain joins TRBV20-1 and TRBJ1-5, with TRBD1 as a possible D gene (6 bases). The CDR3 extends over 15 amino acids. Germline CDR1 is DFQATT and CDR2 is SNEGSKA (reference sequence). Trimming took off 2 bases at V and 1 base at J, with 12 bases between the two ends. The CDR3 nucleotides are TGCAGTGCTAGAACCGGACAGACCAGCAATCAGCCCCAGCATTTT. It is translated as CSARTGQTSNQPQHF.